The 18 T cell receptor beta chains given below trace back to one sample, sequenced in a study of OX40 agonist ivuxolimab in advanced cancers. Generated by immunoSEQ multiplex PCR, the TCRdb table keeps only in-frame clones and is missing some. The sample lists 35,000 to 50,000 clones, approximately 90% occurring once. The source was CD4+ or CD8+ T cells sorted from blood, collected in a trial of the OX40 agonist ivuxolimab. The receptors were sampled from an adult with an advanced solid tumor such as melanoma, head and neck, liver or kidney cancer.

This clone has just one count. This chain uses TRBV27 with TRBJ2-2; the D is unclear. This CDR3 has 15 amino acids. The V gene's germline CDR1 is MNHEY and CDR2 SMNVEV (reference sequence). V lost 0 bases, J lost 6 bases, and 11 bases lay in between. CDR3 sequence (DNA): TGTGCCAGCAGTTTATCCTTAAGCAACGCCGGGGAGCTGTTTTTT. Translation: CASSLSLSNAGELFF.

The J gene is TRBJ2-3, the V gene TRBV4-3; D may be TRBD1 or TRBD2 (5 bases each). The V gene's germline CDR1 is LGHNA and CDR2 YSLEER. The CDR3 loop spans 15 amino acids. The germline V and J ends were trimmed by 1 base and 2 bases, with 10 bases remaining between them. CDR3 sequence (DNA): TGCGCCAGCAGCCAAGCTGAGGGACCCACAGATACGCAGTATTTT. This encodes CASSQAEGPTDTQYF.

V and J are TRBV28 and TRBJ2-3; 8 positions agree with TRBD2. The CDR3 is 14 residues long. Germline lookup yields CDR1 MDHEN and CDR2 SYDVKM. Trimming cost V 11 bases and J 3 bases; bases outside gene matches: 10. The CDR3 protein is CAVGPGTRTDTQYF. Written as DNA, the CDR3 is TGTGCCGTAGGCCCCGGGACTAGAACAGATACGCAGTATTTT.

J is TRBJ1-1 and V is TRBV4-1; D gene unclear. The germline V gene encodes CDR1 MGHRA and CDR2 YSYEKL. V dropped 2 bases and J dropped 7 bases, with 8 bases sitting between them. The CDR3 has 12 amino acids. CDR3 in DNA: TGCGCCAGCAGCCAAATGGGAATTGAAGCTTTCTTT. Translating it yields CASSQMGIEAFF.

J is TRBJ2-1 and V is TRBV11-2; 10 bases are shared with TRBD2. The CDR3 sequence is 16 residues long. V trimming: 5 bases; J trimming: 2 bases; junction bases outside the gene matches: 6. In germline, CDR1 is SGHAT, CDR2 FQNNGV. CDR3 region: CASSRLAGVTYNEQFF. The CDR3 DNA sequence: TGTGCCAGCAGCCGGCTAGCGGGAGTAACCTACAATGAGCAGTTCTTC.

The chain employs TRBV19 and TRBJ2-1; 7 nucleotides agree with TRBD2. V trimming: 6 bases; J trimming: 8 bases; junction bases outside the gene matches: 16. The CDR3 is 16 residues long. The germline gives CDR1 LNHDA, CDR2 SQIVND (reference sequence). This chain's CDR3 is CASSLEGRGGWDEQFF. The CDR3 DNA is TGTGCCAGTAGCCTCGAGGGGCGCGGGGGATGGGATGAGCAGTTCTTC.

This clone showed up just once. V is TRBV25-1 and J is TRBJ1-4; D gene unclear. CDR1 is MGHDK and CDR2 is SYGVNS in the germline V gene. V gave up 1 base and J gave up 7 bases, with 13 bases separating them. The CDR3 is 15 residues long. CDR3 loop: CASSEFGVIGEKLFF. The CDR3 coding sequence is TGTGCCAGCAGTGAATTCGGGGTGATAGGTGAAAAACTGTTTTTT.

The chain couples TRBV5-6 to TRBJ2-7; 9 nucleotides match TRBD2. The germline CDR1 and CDR2 sequences are SGHDT and YYEEEE. The CDR3 has 17 residues. V shed 4 bases and J 3 bases; nucleotides not matched to a gene: 14. The CDR3, as DNA: TGTGCCAGCAGCAGAAGACGGGTAGCGGGAGTATTCTACGAGCAGTACTTC. Its protein product is CASSRRRVAGVFYEQYF.

The V call is TRBV2, the J call TRBJ2-2; TRBD2 might be the D (5 bases). The CDR3 has 15 residues. V lost 4 bases to trimming and J lost 8 bases, with 17 bases between them. Per the germline V gene, CDR1 is SNHLY and CDR2 is FYNNEI. CDR3 sequence reads: CASSGGRTAAGELFF. CDR3 DNA: TGTGCCAGCAGTGGAGGGCGAACAGCGGCGGGGGAGCTGTTTTTT.

The rearrangement uses TRBV9 and TRBJ1-1; no clear D. There are 14 residues in the CDR3. Per germline, CDR1 SGDLS and CDR2 YYNGEE. Trimming cost V 3 bases and J 1 base, with 10 bases left between them. The CDR3 sequence is CASSASSGNTEAFF. For the CDR3, the DNA is TGTGCCAGCAGCGCCTCGTCAGGGAACACTGAAGCTTTCTTT.

CDR3 region: CASFLEKLFF. DNA of the CDR3: TGTGCCAGCTTTTTGGAAAAACTGTTTTTT. V is TRBV6-5 and J is TRBJ1-4; D gene unclear. The V end was cut by 8 bases, the J end by 8 bases, with 6 bases between. The length of the CDR3 is 10 residues. CDR1 is MNHEY, CDR2 SVGAGI, per germline.

This sequence joins TRBV14 and TRBJ2-2; 9 bases are shared with TRBD2. With V trimmed by 4 bases and J by 7 bases, 10 bases remained unmatched. Germline CDR1 reads SGHDN; CDR2 reads FVKESK. The CDR3 contains 16 residues. CDR3 sequence: CASSLIAGDRNGELFF. Here the CDR3 DNA reads TGTGCCAGCAGCCTTATAGCGGGAGATAGGAACGGGGAGCTGTTTTTT.

The chain links TRBV18 to TRBJ2-2; unclear D gene. CDR3 length: 15 amino acids. Germline lookup yields CDR1 KGHSH and CDR2 LQKENI. V lost 3 bases, J lost 7 bases, and 15 bases lay in between. CDR3 DNA sequence: TGTGCCAGCTCACCGCATTCGGATCCGGGCGGGGAGCTGTTTTTT. Protein sequence: CASSPHSDPGGELFF. Supplemented by reference TRBV18 and TRBJ2-2, the full variable domain reads NAGVMQNPRHLVRRRGQEARLRCSPMKGHSHVYWYRQLPEEGLKFMVYLQKENIIDESGMPKERFSAEFPKEGPSILRIQQVVRGDSAAYFCASSPHSDPGGELFFGEGSRLTVL.

The rearrangement links TRBV27 to TRBJ1-1, with 7 bases lining up with TRBD1. Germline trimming cut 5 bases from V and 0 bases from J; bases unmatched to any gene: 3. The CDR3 is made up of 14 amino acids. CDR1 MNHEY and CDR2 SMNVEV come from the germline V gene (reference sequence). In DNA form, the CDR3 reads TGTGCCAGCAGTCCGGGACAGCTGAACACTGAAGCTTTCTTT. It encodes CASSPGQLNTEAFF.

Here the CDR3 DNA reads TGCGCCAGCACCCTAGCGGGAGAGCACAATGAGCAGTTCTTC. It yields the protein CASTLAGEHNEQFF. The chain carries TRBV5-1 and TRBJ2-1; 10 bases are shared with TRBD2. This CDR3 is built from 14 residues. The V segment lost 6 bases and the J segment 5 bases; nucleotides outside the gene matches: 5. Per germline, CDR1 SGHRS and CDR2 YFSETQ.

The chain combines TRBV7-9 with TRBJ2-7; D is ambiguous. The CDR3 is 15 amino acids. Germline CDR1 and CDR2: SEHNR and FQNEAQ (reference sequence). Trimming removed 3 bases at V and 7 bases at J, with 19 bases between. CDR3 DNA sequence: TGTGCCAGCAGCTTTCCCCCGGACCTTAGTAGGGAGCAGTACTTC. Its protein is CASSFPPDLSREQYF.

The rearrangement links TRBV27 to TRBJ2-7, with no clear D. Germline V CDR1 and CDR2: MNHEY, SMNVEV (reference sequence). This CDR3 region has 13 residues. The ends were cut back, 3 bases at V and 4 bases at J, with 10 bases in the middle. DNA for the CDR3: TGTGCCAGCAGTTTCAATCCCAGTTACGAGCAGTACTTC. Translating gives CASSFNPSYEQYF.

This clone was seen once. The J gene is TRBJ1-1, the V gene TRBV5-1; TRBD1 aligns across 8 bases. Trimming at V came to 3 bases and at J to 1 base, leaving 2 bases not matched to a gene. The CDR3 totals 14 residues. Germline V CDR1 and CDR2: SGHRS, YFSETQ. CDR3: CASSWTGPNTEAFF. As DNA, the CDR3 is TGCGCCAGCAGCTGGACAGGGCCGAACACTGAAGCTTTCTTT.